Below, one TCR beta chain is given with its context. Its antigen is as yet unknown. TCRdb ran MiXCR on the reads and lists one entry per CDR3 protein. The table has about 530,000 distinct CDR3 sequences, about 25% seen once; the top ten hold about 12%. This sample was included in a study of T cell repertoires in cytomegalovirus infection. Across the whole study: Indicated by public TCR beta signatures were CMV infection and matching HLA type.

Findings of the study overall: In two of eight donors, the top clonotype was HLA-C-restricted CMV-specific.

V was clipped by 1 base and J by 0 bases, with 12 bases between them. The CDR3 is 16 residues long. CDR1 and CDR2 from the germline V gene are LGHNA and YSLEER. The sequence came from a human donor in good health (CMV status not recorded). Some clones in this sample may be carry-over from other donors' samples. The chain employs TRBV4-3 and TRBJ1-2; D is unclear. Sequenced material: PBMCs. The CDR3 protein is CASSQVAGGTNYGYTF. DNA for the CDR3: TGCGCCAGCAGCCAAGTGGCGGGCGGAACTAACTATGGCTACACCTTC.